This record looks at one TCR beta chain sequence and its context. Germline V gene data show CDR1 as SGHRS and CDR2 as YFSETQ. The V and J ends lost 2 bases and 0 bases respectively, with 12 bases between them. The CDR3 runs to 15 residues. This record belongs to a study of blood T cell repertoires in COVID-19. Turning to the study itself: Whether acute or convalescent, the COVID-19 samples came from the United States, Italy and Spain.

Sequencing used immunoSEQ multiplex PCR; TCRdb keeps in-frame clones, though not all of them. The sample contains approximately 200,000 clones, roughly 79% of which appear only once. This TCR was sampled from a man between 60 and 75 years old with active or convalescent COVID-19. V is TRBV5-1 and J is TRBJ2-7; D might be TRBD1 (6 bases). The sample comprised peripheral blood. CDR3 loop: CASSLGDRISYEQYF. The CDR3 bases are TGCGCCAGCAGCTTAGGAGACAGGATCTCCTACGAGCAGTACTTC.